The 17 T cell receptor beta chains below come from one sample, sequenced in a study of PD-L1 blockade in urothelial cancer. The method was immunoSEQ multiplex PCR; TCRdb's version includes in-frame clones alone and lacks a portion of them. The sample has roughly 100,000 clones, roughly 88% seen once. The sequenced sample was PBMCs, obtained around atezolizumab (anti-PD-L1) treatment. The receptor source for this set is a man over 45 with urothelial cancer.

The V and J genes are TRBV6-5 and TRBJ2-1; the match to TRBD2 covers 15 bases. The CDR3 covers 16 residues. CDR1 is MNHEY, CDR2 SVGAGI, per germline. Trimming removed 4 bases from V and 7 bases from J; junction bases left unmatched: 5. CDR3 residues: CASSWTSGRAGNEQFF. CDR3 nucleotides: TGTGCCAGCAGTTGGACTAGCGGGAGGGCCGGGAATGAGCAGTTCTTC.

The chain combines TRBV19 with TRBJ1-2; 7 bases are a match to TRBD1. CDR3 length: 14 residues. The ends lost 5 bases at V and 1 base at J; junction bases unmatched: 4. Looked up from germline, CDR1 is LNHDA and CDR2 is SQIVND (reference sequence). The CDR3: CASSATGVNYGYTF. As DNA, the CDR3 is TGTGCCAGTAGTGCTACAGGGGTTAACTATGGCTACACCTTC.

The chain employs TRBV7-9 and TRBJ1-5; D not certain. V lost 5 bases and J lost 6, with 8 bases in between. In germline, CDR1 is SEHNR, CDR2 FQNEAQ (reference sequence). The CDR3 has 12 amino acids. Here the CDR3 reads CASSRGGQPQHF. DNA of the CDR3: TGTGCCAGCAGCCGCGGAGGTCAGCCCCAGCATTTT.

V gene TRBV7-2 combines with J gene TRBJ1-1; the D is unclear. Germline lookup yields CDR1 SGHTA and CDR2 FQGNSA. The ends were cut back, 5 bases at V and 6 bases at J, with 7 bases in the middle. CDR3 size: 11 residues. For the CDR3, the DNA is TGTGCCAGCAGCGAGTACGCTGAAGCTTTCTTT. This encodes CASSEYAEAFF. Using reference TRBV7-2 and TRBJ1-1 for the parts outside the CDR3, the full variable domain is GAGVSQSPSNKVTEKGKDVELRCDPISGHTALYWYRQSLGQGLEFLIYFQGNSAPDKSGLPSDRFSAERTGGSVSTLTIQRTQQEDSAVYLCASSEYAEAFFGQGTRLTVV.

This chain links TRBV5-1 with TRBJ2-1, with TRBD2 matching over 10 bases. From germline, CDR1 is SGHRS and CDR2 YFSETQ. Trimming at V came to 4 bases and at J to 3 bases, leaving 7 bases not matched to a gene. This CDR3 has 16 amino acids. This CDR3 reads CASSPGTSVIYNEQFF. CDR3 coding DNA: TGCGCCAGCAGCCCCGGGACTAGCGTCATCTACAATGAGCAGTTCTTC. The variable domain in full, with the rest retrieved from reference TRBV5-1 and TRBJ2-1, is KAGVTQTPRYLIKTRGQQVTLSCSPISGHRSVSWYQQTPGQGLQFLFEYFSETQRNKGNFPGRFSGRQFSNSRSEMNVSTLELGDSALYLCASSPGTSVIYNEQFFGPGTRLTVL.

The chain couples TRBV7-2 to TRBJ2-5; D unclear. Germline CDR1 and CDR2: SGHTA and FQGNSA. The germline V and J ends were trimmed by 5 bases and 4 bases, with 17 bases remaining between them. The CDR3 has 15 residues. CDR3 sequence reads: CASSPGSLRRETQYF. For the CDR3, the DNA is TGTGCCAGCAGCCCCGGAAGCCTGCGGCGAGAGACCCAGTACTTC.

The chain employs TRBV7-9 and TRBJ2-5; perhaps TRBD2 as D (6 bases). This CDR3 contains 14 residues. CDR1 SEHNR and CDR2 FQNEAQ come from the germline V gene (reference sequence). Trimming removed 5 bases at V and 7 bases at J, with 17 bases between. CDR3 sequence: CASSGTGGSVTQYF. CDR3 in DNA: TGTGCCAGCAGCGGAACCGGGGGTAGCGTGACCCAGTACTTC.

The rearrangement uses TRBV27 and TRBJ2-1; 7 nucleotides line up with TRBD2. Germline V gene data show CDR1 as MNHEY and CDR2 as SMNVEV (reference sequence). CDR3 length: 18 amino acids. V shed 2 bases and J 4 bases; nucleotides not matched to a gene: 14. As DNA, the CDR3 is TGTGCCAGCAGTTTAAGGGGACTGAGCCTAGCGGATTACAATGAGCAGTTCTTC. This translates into CASSLRGLSLADYNEQFF.

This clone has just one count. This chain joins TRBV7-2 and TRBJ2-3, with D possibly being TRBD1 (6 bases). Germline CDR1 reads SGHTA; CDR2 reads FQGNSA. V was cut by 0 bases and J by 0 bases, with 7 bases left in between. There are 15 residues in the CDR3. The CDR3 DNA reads TGTGCCAGCAGCTTAGCCAGGGGAAGCACAGATACGCAGTATTTT. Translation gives CASSLARGSTDTQYF.

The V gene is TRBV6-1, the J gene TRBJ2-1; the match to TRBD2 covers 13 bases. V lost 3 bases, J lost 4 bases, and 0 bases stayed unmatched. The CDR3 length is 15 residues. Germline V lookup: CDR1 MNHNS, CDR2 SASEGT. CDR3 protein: CASSETSGRYNEQFF. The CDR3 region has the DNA TGTGCCAGCAGTGAGACTAGCGGGAGGTACAATGAGCAGTTCTTC.

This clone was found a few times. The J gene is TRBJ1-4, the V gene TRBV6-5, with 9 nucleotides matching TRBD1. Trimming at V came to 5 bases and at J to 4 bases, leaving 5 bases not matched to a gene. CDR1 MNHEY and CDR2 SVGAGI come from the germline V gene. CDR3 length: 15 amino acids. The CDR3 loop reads CASSTTGGYNEKLFF. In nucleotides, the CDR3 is TGTGCCAGCAGTACGACAGGGGGGTATAATGAAAAACTGTTTTTT.

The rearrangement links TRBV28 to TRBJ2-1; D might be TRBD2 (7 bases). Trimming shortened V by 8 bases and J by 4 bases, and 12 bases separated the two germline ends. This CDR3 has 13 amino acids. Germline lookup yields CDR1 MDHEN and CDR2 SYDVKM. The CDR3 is CASGGASYNEQFF. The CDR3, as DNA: TGTGCCAGCGGGGGGGCCTCGTACAATGAGCAGTTCTTC.

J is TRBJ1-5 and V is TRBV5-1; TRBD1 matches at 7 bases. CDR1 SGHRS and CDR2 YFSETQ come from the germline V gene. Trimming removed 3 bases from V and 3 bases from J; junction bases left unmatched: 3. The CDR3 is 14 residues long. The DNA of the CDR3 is TGCGCCAGCAGCTCAACAGGGGACAATCAGCCCCAGCATTTT. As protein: CASSSTGDNQPQHF.

The CDR3 DNA sequence: TGTGCCAGCATCGCCCTGCGCGCTAGCGGGAGGGAAAGATACGAGCAGTACTTC. This translates into CASIALRASGRERYEQYF. V usage is TRBV2 and J usage is TRBJ2-7, with 12 bases identical to TRBD2. The junction had 17 bases not matched to a gene; V was cut back by 7 bases and J by 4 bases. The CDR3 extends over 18 amino acids. Germline V lookup: CDR1 SNHLY, CDR2 FYNNEI.

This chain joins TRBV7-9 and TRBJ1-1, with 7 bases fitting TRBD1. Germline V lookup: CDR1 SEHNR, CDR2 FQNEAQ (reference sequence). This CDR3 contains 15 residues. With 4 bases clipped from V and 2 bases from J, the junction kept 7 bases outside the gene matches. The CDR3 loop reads CASSWDSLLNTEAFF. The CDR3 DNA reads TGTGCCAGCAGCTGGGACAGTCTGCTTAACACTGAAGCTTTCTTT.

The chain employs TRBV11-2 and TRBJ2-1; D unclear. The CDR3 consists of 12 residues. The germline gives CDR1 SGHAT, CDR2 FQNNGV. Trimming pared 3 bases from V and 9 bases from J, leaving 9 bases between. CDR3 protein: CASSFLDTEQFF. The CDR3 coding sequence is TGTGCCAGCAGCTTCCTAGATACTGAGCAGTTCTTC. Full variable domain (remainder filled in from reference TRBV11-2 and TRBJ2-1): EAGVAQSPRYKIIEKRQSVAFWCNPISGHATLYWYQQILGQGPKLLIQFQNNGVVDDSQLPKDRFSAERLKGVDSTLKIQPAKLEDSAVYLCASSFLDTEQFFGPGTRLTVL.

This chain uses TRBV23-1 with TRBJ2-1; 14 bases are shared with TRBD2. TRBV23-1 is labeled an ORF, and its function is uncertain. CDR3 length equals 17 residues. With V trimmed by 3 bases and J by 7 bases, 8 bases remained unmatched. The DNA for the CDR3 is TGCGCCAGCAGTCAGCCAGGGACTAGCGGGAGAACGAATGAGCAGTTCTTC. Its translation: CASSQPGTSGRTNEQFF.